This T cell receptor beta chain was observed in a study of identifying expanded T cells in peripheral blood. The repertoire was sequenced with immunoSEQ multiplex PCR; TCRdb's copy has only in-frame clones and lacks some. Here the sample spans approximately 97,000 clones, about 91% being singletons. Only one count was recorded for this clone. CDR1 and CDR2 (germline): SGHRS, YFSETQ. The V and J ends lost 3 bases and 1 base, in that order; junction bases with no gene match: 13. The CDR3 is 18 residues long. This chain uses TRBV5-1 with TRBJ1-1, with 9 bases fitting TRBD1. Sequencing was performed on blood. This sequence originates from a person between 18 and 75 years old in good health. The CDR3 DNA reads TGCGCCAGCAGCTGGGGACAGGGCACGACCCGGGAGAACACTGAAGCTTTCTTT. As protein: CASSWGQGTTRENTEAFF.